Described below is a single T cell receptor (beta chain) sequence and its context. Per the original data handling: Reference gene primers were amplified, and this amplification served to estimate nucleated cell counts. Sequencing was performed with immunoSEQ multiplex PCR; in TCRdb, only in-frame clones are kept and a portion is missing. V and J calls and clone size come straight from that table; D and trimming were deduced from the DNA. The table has 410,000 or so clones, about nine tenths seen once. This sample is drawn from a study of blood T cell repertoires in COVID-19. Germline-derived CDR1 and CDR2 are SNHLY and FYNNEI. Trimming took 4 bases from V and 5 from J; bases not matched to a gene: 5. CDR3 length: 14 amino acids.

The receptor comes from a woman in her 30s with active or convalescent COVID-19. This chain links TRBV2 with TRBJ1-1, with 9 bases matching TRBD1. Sequenced sample: peripheral blood. The CDR3 sequence is CASSGTGGLTEAFF. CDR3 sequence (DNA): TGTGCCAGCAGTGGCACAGGGGGCTTGACTGAAGCTTTCTTT.